The 28 T cell receptor beta chains given below trace back to one sample, sequenced in a study of cytomegalovirus exposure and HLA in healthy donors. This PCR relied on a set of 60 Vbeta primers and 13 Jbeta primers. The method was immunoSEQ multiplex PCR; TCRdb's version includes in-frame clones alone and lacks a portion of them. The sample lists approximately 100,000 clones; about 70% were seen once. Sequenced sample: PBMCs. The receptors were sampled from a boy younger than 18 in good health and CMV-seronegative.

The chain recombines TRBV5-1 with TRBJ2-2; 8 bases align to TRBD1. CDR1 is SGHRS, CDR2 YFSETQ, per germline. The ends lost 4 bases at V and 7 bases at J; junction bases unmatched: 6. The CDR3 sequence is 14 residues long. CDR3 protein: CASSLDRGFGELFF. The CDR3 bases are TGCGCCAGCAGCCTCGACAGGGGATTCGGGGAGCTGTTTTTT.

V gene TRBV15 combines with J gene TRBJ2-1; the match to TRBD1 covers 8 bases. This CDR3 comprises 14 residues. Germline loops: CDR1 LNHNV, CDR2 YYDKDF (reference sequence). V was clipped by 1 base and J by 9 bases; unmatched bases: 5. The CDR3 reads CATSRADRETEQFF. The CDR3 region has the DNA TGTGCCACCAGCAGAGCGGACAGGGAAACTGAGCAGTTCTTC.

The chain couples TRBV7-9 to TRBJ1-1; no reliable D call. Germline values: CDR1 SEHNR, CDR2 FQNEAQ (reference sequence). The CDR3 has 13 amino acids. V was cut by 1 base and J by 4 bases, with 7 bases left in between. As DNA, the CDR3 is TGTGCCAGCAGCTTAGTTTGGAGCACTGAAGCTTTCTTT. It is translated as CASSLVWSTEAFF.

This chain links TRBV13 with TRBJ2-7; TRBD2 aligns across 7 bases. Looked up from germline, CDR1 is PRHDT and CDR2 is FYEKMQ (reference sequence). The V segment lost 5 bases and the J segment 3 bases; nucleotides outside the gene matches: 10. The CDR3 runs 15 residues. In DNA form, the CDR3 reads TGTGCCAGCAGCCTCCTCTTAGCGGGCAGCTACGAGCAGTACTTC. Amino acid sequence: CASSLLLAGSYEQYF.

This clone was detected only once. This chain connects TRBV6-5 to TRBJ2-3, with 9 bases matching TRBD2. V dropped 8 bases and J dropped 4; count of bases not matched to a gene: 7. Germline-derived CDR1 and CDR2 are MNHEY and SVGAGI. CDR3 length: 14 amino acids. CDR3 in DNA: TGTGCCAGCGCGGTTAGCGGGAGCGCAGATACGCAGTATTTT. It specifies CASAVSGSADTQYF.

The V gene is TRBV9, the J gene TRBJ2-2; possible D gene TRBD2, 6 bases. Per germline, CDR1 SGDLS and CDR2 YYNGEE. The CDR3 loop spans 13 amino acids. Trimming stripped 3 bases from V and 6 bases from J, with 9 bases between. This CDR3 is CASSGGEAGELFF. CDR3 in DNA: TGTGCCAGCAGCGGAGGGGAGGCCGGGGAGCTGTTTTTT.

The V gene is TRBV15, the J gene TRBJ2-7; tentatively, D is TRBD2 (6 bases). This CDR3 is built from 14 residues. Germline values: CDR1 LNHNV, CDR2 YYDKDF (reference sequence). Between the trimmed V and J ends, which lost 0 bases and 7 bases, there was a span of 13 bases. CDR3 in DNA: TGTGCCACCAGCAGAGATGTTGGGACTTTGGAGCAGTACTTC. This gives the protein CATSRDVGTLEQYF.

The V and J genes are TRBV5-4 and TRBJ2-3, with D unclear. V was pared by 8 bases and J by 3 bases, with 10 bases between. This CDR3 contains 12 residues. CDR1 is SGHNT, CDR2 YYREEE, per germline (reference sequence). The CDR3 spells CARYTVTDTQYF. The CDR3 bases are TGTGCCAGGTATACAGTAACAGATACGCAGTATTTT.

This rearrangement joins TRBV25-1 to TRBJ2-1, with D maybe TRBD1 (5 bases). The germline V and J ends were trimmed by 2 bases and 5 bases, with 10 bases remaining between them. The CDR3 runs 14 residues. Germline CDR1 and CDR2: MGHDK and SYGVNS. CDR3 in DNA: TGTGCCAGCAGTGAACCAGGGCAGGACAATGAGCAGTTCTTC. It yields the protein CASSEPGQDNEQFF.

This clone was detected a few times. The rearrangement links TRBV5-1 to TRBJ2-1, with TRBD1 matching 8 bases. The CDR3 is 15 residues long. V was pared by 2 bases and J by 5 bases, with 6 bases of the junction left unmatched. Looked up from germline, CDR1 is SGHRS and CDR2 is YFSETQ. CDR3 protein: CASSLGQGADNEQFF. The CDR3 DNA reads TGCGCCAGCAGCTTAGGGCAGGGGGCCGACAATGAGCAGTTCTTC.

This clone came up a few times. The chain employs TRBV28 and TRBJ2-7; 11 nucleotides line up with TRBD2. J gave up 3 bases and V 3 bases, and 10 bases lay outside the gene matches. CDR3 length: 17 residues. CDR1 MDHEN and CDR2 SYDVKM come from the germline V gene. The CDR3 coding sequence is TGTGCCAGCAGTTTCTCGACTAGCGGGATGGCATACTACGAGCAGTACTTC. The encoded protein is CASSFSTSGMAYYEQYF. Variable domain in full (rest from reference TRBV28 and TRBJ2-7): DVKVTQSSRYLVKRTGEKVFLECVQDMDHENMFWYRQDPGLGLRLIYFSYDVKMKEKGDIPEGYSVSREKKERFSLILESASTNQTSMYLCASSFSTSGMAYYEQYFGPGTRLTVT.

V and J are TRBV12-5 and TRBJ1-2; TRBD1 is a possible D gene (5 bases). Germline V gives CDR1 LGHNT, CDR2 FRNRAP. Trimming cost V 4 bases and J 5 bases, with 17 bases left between them. The CDR3 is 15 residues long. The DNA for the CDR3 is TGTGCTAGTGGTTGGGGCCATCCCCGTAGATATGGCTACACCTTC. Residues: CASGWGHPRRYGYTF.

This clone was counted a few times. At the DNA level, this CDR3 is encoded by other sequences in the same sample as well. The rearrangement links TRBV30 to TRBJ1-1; no clear D. The V gene lost 2 bases and the J gene lost 0 bases, with 7 bases spanning the gap. CDR3 size: 13 residues. CDR1 is GTSNPN and CDR2 is SVGIG in the germline V gene (reference sequence). The CDR3 region is CAWSRSLNTEAFF. Written as DNA, the CDR3 is TGTGCCTGGAGTAGGAGTTTGAACACTGAAGCTTTCTTT.

The chain couples TRBV5-4 to TRBJ1-3; D uncertain. CDR3 length: 13 amino acids. Germline CDR1 and CDR2: SGHNT and YYREEE (reference sequence). Trimming removed 1 base at V and 4 bases at J, with 6 bases between. This CDR3 reads CASSLNSGNTIYF. The CDR3 DNA reads TGTGCCAGCAGCTTGAACAGCGGAAACACCATATATTTT.

The chain joins TRBV19 to TRBJ2-7; 7 bases match TRBD1. V lost 3 bases to trimming and J lost 6 bases; unmatched junction nucleotides: 8. Germline CDR1 and CDR2: LNHDA and SQIVND (reference sequence). The CDR3 contains 14 residues. The CDR3 spells CASSIRDSRGEQYF. The CDR3 DNA follows: TGTGCCAGTAGTATCCGGGACAGCCGTGGCGAGCAGTACTTC.

This clone was counted a few times. The rearrangement links TRBV28 to TRBJ1-3; D remains unclear. The germline V gene has CDR1 MDHEN and CDR2 SYDVKM. This CDR3 is built from 15 residues. The germline V and J ends were trimmed by 3 bases and 2 bases, with 11 bases remaining between them. CDR3: CASSFGGIPGNTIYF. CDR3 nucleotide sequence: TGTGCCAGCAGTTTTGGCGGGATCCCTGGAAACACCATATATTTT.

The chain employs TRBV5-1 and TRBJ2-1; 11 nucleotides agree with TRBD2. Trimming cost V 2 bases and J 0 bases; bases outside gene matches: 4. The CDR3 extends over 17 amino acids. Germline CDR1 reads SGHRS; CDR2 reads YFSETQ. This CDR3 reads CASSFGLAGNSYNEQFF. The DNA for the CDR3 is TGCGCCAGCAGCTTCGGACTAGCGGGTAACTCCTACAATGAGCAGTTCTTC.

The chain couples TRBV29-1 to TRBJ1-1; possibly TRBD1 for D (6 bases). Per germline, CDR1 SQVTM and CDR2 ANQGSEA. There are 13 residues in the CDR3. Deletions cut 6 bases from V and 11 bases from J, with 22 bases between. This CDR3 is CSVRRGRGVEAFF. The CDR3 bases are TGCAGCGTCAGACGGGGGAGGGGGGTCGAGGCTTTCTTT.

Note on this clone: At the DNA level, this CDR3 is encoded by other sequences in the same sample as well. The rearrangement joins TRBV5-6 to TRBJ1-2; TRBD1 aligns across 8 bases. Germline assignment: CDR1 SGHDT and CDR2 YYEEEE. Losses at the gene ends were 0 bases for V and 2 bases for J; bases not matched to a gene: 0. The CDR3 covers 14 residues. The chain's CDR3 is CASSLGQGNYGYTF. The CDR3 region has the DNA TGTGCCAGCAGCTTGGGACAGGGGAACTATGGCTACACCTTC.

The rearrangement uses TRBV6-1 and TRBJ2-7; 7 bases fit TRBD1. CDR3 length: 15 residues. J lost 3 bases, V lost 7 bases, and 12 bases had no gene match. Germline assignment: CDR1 MNHNS and CDR2 SASEGT. The CDR3 loop reads CASTKGQDLFYEQYF. The CDR3 nucleotides are TGTGCCAGCACCAAAGGACAGGATTTATTCTACGAGCAGTACTTC.

The chain links TRBV9 to TRBJ1-5; 11 bases are shared with TRBD1. Trimming cost V 3 bases and J 6 bases; bases outside gene matches: 2. CDR1 is SGDLS and CDR2 is YYNGEE in the germline V gene. The CDR3 runs 14 residues. The DNA for the CDR3 is TGTGCCAGCAGCGCGGACAGGGGGCTTCAGCCCCAGCATTTT. Encoded protein: CASSADRGLQPQHF. The full variable domain, rest sourced from reference TRBV9 and TRBJ1-5, is DSGVTQTPKHLITATGQRVTLRCSPRSGDLSVYWYQQSLDQGLQFLIQYYNGEERAKGNILERFSAQQFPDLHSELNLSSLELGDSALYFCASSADRGLQPQHFGDGTRLSIL.

The rearrangement links TRBV28 to TRBJ2-1; 8 positions match TRBD2. The germline gives CDR1 MDHEN, CDR2 SYDVKM. This CDR3 has 14 amino acids. V shed 6 bases, J shed 6 bases, and the junction held 7 bases outside the gene matches. CDR3 sequence: CASRTGTRANEQFF. CDR3 DNA sequence: TGTGCCAGCAGAACCGGGACTAGGGCCAATGAGCAGTTCTTC.

The chain recombines TRBV5-4 with TRBJ2-1; 7 bases match TRBD1. CDR3 length: 15 amino acids. Trimming at V came to 0 bases and at J to 1 base, leaving 1 base not matched to a gene. Per the germline V gene, CDR1 is SGHNT and CDR2 is YYREEE (reference sequence). In DNA form, the CDR3 reads TGTGCCAGCAGCTTGGACAGGGGTTCCTACAATGAGCAGTTCTTC. Protein product: CASSLDRGSYNEQFF. Supplemented by reference TRBV5-4 and TRBJ2-1, the full variable domain reads ETGVTQSPTHLIKTRGQQVTLRCSSQSGHNTVSWYQQALGQGPQFIFQYYREEENGRGNFPPRFSGLQFPNYSSELNVNALELDDSALYLCASSLDRGSYNEQFFGPGTRLTVL.

This chain joins TRBV10-2 and TRBJ1-1, with a possible D match to TRBD1 (6 bases). The CDR3 length is 15 residues. Germline V lookup: CDR1 WSHSY, CDR2 SAAADI. V was shortened by 6 bases and J by 1 base, with 15 bases between the two germline ends. Here the CDR3 reads CASRDPGTTNTEAFF. The DNA for the CDR3 is TGCGCCAGCAGAGACCCCGGGACAACGAACACTGAAGCTTTCTTT.

The chain is built from TRBV4-3 and TRBJ1-6, with D perhaps TRBD1 (5 bases). The length of the CDR3 is 15 residues. Germline V gene data show CDR1 as LGHNA and CDR2 as YSLEER. Trimming cost V 0 bases and J 5 bases, with 8 bases left between them. CDR3 bases: TGCGCCAGCAGCCAAGACAGGACAAATAATTCACCCCTCCACTTT. Translated, it gives CASSQDRTNNSPLHF.

This clone was seen a single time. The chain joins TRBV4-1 to TRBJ2-7; the match to TRBD2 covers 7 bases. Germline CDR1 MGHRA, CDR2 YSYEKL. V trimming: 1 base; J trimming: 3 bases; junction bases outside the gene matches: 9. The CDR3 consists of 16 residues. This chain's CDR3 is CASSQGGPSGYYEQYF. DNA for the CDR3: TGCGCCAGCAGCCAAGGAGGGCCTAGCGGCTACTACGAGCAGTACTTC.

This clone was seen more than once but under ten times. The rearrangement links TRBV5-1 to TRBJ2-3; 12 bases are a match to TRBD2. Trimming cost V 4 bases and J 1 base; bases outside gene matches: 7. CDR1 is SGHRS, CDR2 YFSETQ, per germline. This CDR3 comprises 17 residues. CDR3 protein: CASSLRTSGAGTDTQYF. For the CDR3, the DNA is TGCGCCAGCAGCCTTCGGACTAGCGGGGCCGGCACAGATACGCAGTATTTT.

The J gene is TRBJ1-3, the V gene TRBV9; TRBD1 agrees at 8 bases. There are 15 residues in the CDR3. V shed 4 bases, J shed 2 bases, and the junction held 5 bases outside the gene matches. Germline V gene lookup returns CDR1 SGDLS and CDR2 YYNGEE. This CDR3 is CASSSKQGAGNTIYF. The CDR3 DNA is TGTGCCAGCAGCAGTAAACAGGGGGCTGGAAACACCATATATTTT.